This T cell receptor (beta chain) is drawn from a study of radiotherapy plus CTLA-4 blockade in lung cancer. Study as a whole: Among all patients, approximately 18% showed objective responses, while roughly 28% had disease control.

This clone was found once. Using immunoSEQ multiplex PCR, the repertoire was profiled, and TCRdb retains in-frame clones only, with some absent. The repertoire consists of about 120,000 clones, with 70% to 90% occurring once and the leading ten covering approximately 7%. Trimming shortened V by 0 bases and J by 4 bases, and 17 bases separated the two germline ends. The CDR3 is made up of 16 amino acids. Germline lookup yields CDR1 SGHRS and CDR2 YFSETQ. This clonotype was sampled from a human donor with non-small cell lung cancer that progressed on radiotherapy plus ipilimumab. The sequenced sample was peripheral blood, obtained from a patient treated with radiotherapy plus ipilimumab. The chain has TRBV5-1 and TRBJ2-7, with D perhaps TRBD1 (6 bases). The CDR3 region is CASSLASSTGSYEQYF. CDR3 bases: TGCGCCAGCAGCTTGGCCAGCAGCACAGGGTCTTACGAGCAGTACTTC.